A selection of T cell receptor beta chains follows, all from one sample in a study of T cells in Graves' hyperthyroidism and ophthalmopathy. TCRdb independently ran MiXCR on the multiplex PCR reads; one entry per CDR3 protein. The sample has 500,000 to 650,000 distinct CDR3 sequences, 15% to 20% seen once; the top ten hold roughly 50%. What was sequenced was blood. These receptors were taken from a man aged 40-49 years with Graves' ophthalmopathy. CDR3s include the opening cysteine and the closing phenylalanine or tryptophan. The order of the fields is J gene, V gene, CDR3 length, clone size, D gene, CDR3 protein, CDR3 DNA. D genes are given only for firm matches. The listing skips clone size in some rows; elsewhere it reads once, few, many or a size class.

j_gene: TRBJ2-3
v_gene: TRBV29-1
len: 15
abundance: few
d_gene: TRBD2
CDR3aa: CSVVIAGGPGDTQYF
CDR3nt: TGCAGCGTTGTTATAGCGGGGGGGCCGGGGGATACGCAGTATTTT

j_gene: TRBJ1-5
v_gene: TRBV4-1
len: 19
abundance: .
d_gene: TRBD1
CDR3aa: CASSQETGWENTSNQPQHF
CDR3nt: TGCGCCAGCAGCCAAGAGACAGGGTGGGAGAATACAAGCAATCAGCCCCAGCATTTT

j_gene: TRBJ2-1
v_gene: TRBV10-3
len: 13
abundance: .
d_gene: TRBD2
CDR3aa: CAIGGERGNEQFF
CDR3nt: TGTGCCATCGGGGGGGAGAGGGGCAATGAGCAGTTCTTC

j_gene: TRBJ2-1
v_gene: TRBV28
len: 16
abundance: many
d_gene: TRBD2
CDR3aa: CASRLLAGGSYNEQFF
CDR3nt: TGTGCCAGCAGACTCCTAGCGGGAGGGTCCTACAATGAGCAGTTCTTC

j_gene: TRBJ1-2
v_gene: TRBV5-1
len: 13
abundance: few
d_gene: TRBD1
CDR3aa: CASRNPTGGGYTF
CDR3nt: TGCGCCAGCAGAAACCCGACAGGGGGAGGCTACACCTTC

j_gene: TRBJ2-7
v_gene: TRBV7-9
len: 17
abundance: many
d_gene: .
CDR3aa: CASSLELGTEDPYEQYF
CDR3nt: TGTGCCAGCAGCTTAGAGCTCGGGACGGAGGACCCCTACGAGCAGTACTTC

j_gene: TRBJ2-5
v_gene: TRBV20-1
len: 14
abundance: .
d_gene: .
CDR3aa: CSVDYRRLGETRYF
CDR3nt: TGCAGTGTCGATTACCGACGGCTGGGGGAGACCCGGTACTTC

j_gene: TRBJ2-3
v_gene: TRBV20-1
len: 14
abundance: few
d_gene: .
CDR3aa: CSADQGFGTDTQYF
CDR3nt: TGCAGTGCTGATCAGGGGTTCGGCACAGATACGCAGTATTTT

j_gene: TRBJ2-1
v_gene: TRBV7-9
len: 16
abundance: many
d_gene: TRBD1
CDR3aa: CASAPGRGQGTNEQFF
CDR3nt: TGTGCCAGCGCCCCTGGTCGGGGACAGGGGACCAATGAGCAGTTCTTC

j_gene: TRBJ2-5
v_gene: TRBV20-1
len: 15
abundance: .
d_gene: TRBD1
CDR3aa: CSARDDRGLLKTQYF
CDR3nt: TGCAGTGCTAGAGATGACAGGGGGCTTTTAAAGACCCAGTACTTC

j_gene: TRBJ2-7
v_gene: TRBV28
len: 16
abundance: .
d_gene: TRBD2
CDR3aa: CASRLTGTSGSYEQYF
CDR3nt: TGTGCCAGCAGGCTAACCGGGACTAGCGGCTCCTACGAGCAGTACTTC

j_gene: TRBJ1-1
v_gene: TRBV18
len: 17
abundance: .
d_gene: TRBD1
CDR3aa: CASSPGNRGSVITEAFF
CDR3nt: TGTGCCAGCTCACCAGGGAACAGGGGGTCGGTAATCACTGAAGCTTTCTTT